What follows are 28 T cell receptor beta chains derived from one specimen sequenced in a study of blood T cell repertoires in COVID-19. The assay was immunoSEQ multiplex PCR, and TCRdb's table has in-frame clones only and misses some. The sample records over 250,000 clones, 80% to 90% being singletons. Specimen: peripheral blood. The receptors were gathered from a woman in her 70s with acute or convalescent COVID-19.

The chain combines TRBV3-1 (or the pseudogene TRBV3-2) with TRBJ2-2; D is unresolved. V was shortened by 1 base and J by 6 bases, with 15 bases between the two germline ends. CDR3 length equals 16 residues. Germline V lookup: CDR1 LGHDT, CDR2 YNNKEL (reference sequence). The CDR3 reads CASSQALDRSAGELFF. CDR3 nucleotides: TGTGCCAGCAGCCAAGCCCTGGATCGGAGCGCCGGGGAGCTGTTTTTT.

The chain has TRBV2 and TRBJ1-1; TRBD1 might be the D (6 bases). V dropped 11 bases and J dropped 5 bases, with 27 bases sitting between them. Germline CDR1 SNHLY, CDR2 FYNNEI. This CDR3 spans 16 amino acids. CDR3 sequence (DNA): TGTGCCGTCGACCGGGGGGCCGCGGGCGGAAAGACTGAAGCTTTCTTT. This translates into CAVDRGAAGGKTEAFF.

The chain combines TRBV19 with TRBJ2-7; D perhaps matches TRBD2 (6 bases). Trimming took off 5 bases at V and 3 bases at J, with 20 bases between the two ends. CDR3 length equals 16 residues. Germline V gene data show CDR1 as LNHDA and CDR2 as SQIVND (reference sequence). CDR3 sequence reads: CASSPMTSANIYEQYF. The CDR3 DNA follows: TGTGCCAGTAGTCCCATGACTAGTGCAAATATCTACGAGCAGTACTTC.

At least ten counts were recorded for this clone. This chain uses TRBV5-1 with TRBJ2-2; possible D gene TRBD1, 6 bases. V was shortened by 2 bases and J by 0 bases, with 11 bases between the two germline ends. This CDR3 has 16 residues. Germline loops: CDR1 SGHRS, CDR2 YFSETQ. Here the CDR3 reads CASSLKTGSNTGELFF. The DNA of the CDR3 is TGCGCCAGCAGCTTAAAGACAGGCTCGAACACCGGGGAGCTGTTTTTT.

V is TRBV7-2 and J is TRBJ1-4; 8 bases are shared with TRBD1. CDR3 length: 16 amino acids. Losses at the gene ends were 5 bases for V and 8 bases for J; bases not matched to a gene: 13. CDR1 is SGHTA and CDR2 is FQGNSA in the germline V gene. This chain's CDR3 is CASSTSTGAGGEKLFF. CDR3 DNA: TGTGCCAGCAGCACCTCGACAGGGGCAGGGGGGGAAAAACTGTTTTTT.

This chain connects TRBV30 to TRBJ1-1, with TRBD1 matching over 9 bases. With V trimmed by 7 bases and J by 6 bases, 6 bases remained unmatched. The CDR3 covers 12 residues. Germline V CDR1 and CDR2: GTSNPN, SVGIG (reference sequence). The chain's CDR3 is CAFGDRVAEAFF. CDR3 nucleotides: TGTGCCTTTGGGGACAGGGTGGCTGAAGCTTTCTTT.

The sample holds a few counts of this clone. V is TRBV7-8 and J is TRBJ1-6; D is unresolved. The germline CDR1 and CDR2 sequences are SGHVS and FQNEAQ. Trimming cost V 1 base and J 8 bases, with 6 bases left between them. There are 13 residues in the CDR3. The CDR3 DNA reads TGTGCCAGCAGCTTAGTACGGGATTCACCCCTCCACTTT. It specifies CASSLVRDSPLHF.

This clone came up a few times. The V call is TRBV7-2, the J call TRBJ1-1; possibly TRBD1 for D (5 bases). Germline V gene sequence: CDR1 SGHTA, CDR2 FQGNSA. V lost 4 bases to trimming and J lost 7 bases, with 19 bases between them. This CDR3 region has 15 residues. The DNA of the CDR3 is TGTGCCAGCAGCTACCCCTTGGTAGGGGTAGATGAAGCTTTCTTT. It codes for CASSYPLVGVDEAFF.

The chain employs TRBV6-6 and TRBJ2-7; 7 nucleotides agree with TRBD2. The CDR3 spans 14 residues. Germline lookup yields CDR1 MNHNY and CDR2 SVGAGI (reference sequence). V shed 5 bases and J 3 bases; nucleotides not matched to a gene: 7. The CDR3 region has the DNA TGTGCCAGCAGTCTTGGGGGGGACCTCTACGAGCAGTACTTC. It yields the protein CASSLGGDLYEQYF.

A word on this clone: A read error may account for a junction end that differs from germline. The V gene is TRBV27, the J gene TRBJ2-2; maybe TRBD1 (5 bases). The CDR3 extends over 14 amino acids. Germline CDR1 MNHEY, CDR2 SMNVEV (reference sequence). The chain's CDR3 is CATSGQGSTGELFF. In DNA form, the CDR3 reads TGTGCCACCAGTGGGCAGGGCAGCACCGGGGAGCTGTTTTTT.

This chain connects TRBV25-1 to TRBJ2-1; D perhaps matches TRBD2 (6 bases). V lost 2 bases, J lost 7 bases, and 18 bases lay in between. There are 16 residues in the CDR3. The germline V gene encodes CDR1 MGHDK and CDR2 SYGVNS. CDR3 residues: CASSEGGLSKGNEQFF. The DNA for the CDR3 is TGTGCCAGCAGTGAAGGGGGACTCTCAAAGGGTAATGAGCAGTTCTTC.

This clone was detected only a few times. This sequence joins TRBV23-1 and TRBJ1-4, with D tentatively TRBD1 (6 bases). TRBV23-1 is reported as an ORF; its role is uncertain. This CDR3 spans 15 amino acids. V was shortened by 4 bases and J by 4 bases, with 13 bases between the two germline ends. CDR3 sequence (DNA): TGCGCCAGCAGTCGATCGGGACACCATAATGAAAAACTGTTTTTT. Protein: CASSRSGHHNEKLFF.

V and J are TRBV4-2 and TRBJ2-1; D possibly corresponds to TRBD1 (6 bases). V was trimmed by 6 bases and J by 4 bases, leaving 19 bases between them. The CDR3 runs 16 residues. Looked up from germline, CDR1 is LGHNA and CDR2 is YNFKEQ. CDR3 sequence: CASSRDVGATYNEQFF. Written as DNA, the CDR3 is TGTGCCAGCAGTCGGGATGTGGGGGCTACGTACAATGAGCAGTTCTTC.

V is TRBV5-4 and J is TRBJ1-2, with TRBD1 matching 7 bases. V gave up 0 bases and J gave up 8 bases; unmatched junction bases: 7. The CDR3 extends over 14 amino acids. Germline values: CDR1 SGHNT, CDR2 YYREEE (reference sequence). The CDR3 sequence is CASSLDDREVGYTF. The CDR3 bases are TGTGCCAGCAGCTTGGACGACAGGGAAGTAGGCTACACCTTC. The whole variable domain, filled in from reference TRBV5-4 and TRBJ1-2, reads ETGVTQSPTHLIKTRGQQVTLRCSSQSGHNTVSWYQQALGQGPQFIFQYYREEENGRGNFPPRFSGLQFPNYSSELNVNALELDDSALYLCASSLDDREVGYTFGSGTRLTVV.

V usage is TRBV5-1 and J usage is TRBJ1-5; no clear D. V shed 0 bases and J shed 2 bases, with 9 bases lying between them. The germline V gene encodes CDR1 SGHRS and CDR2 YFSETQ. The CDR3 totals 15 residues. The CDR3 coding sequence is TGCGCCAGCAGCTTGGAAGGAAGCGGCAATCAGCCCCAGCATTTT. Its protein is CASSLEGSGNQPQHF.

This clone occurred a few times. This chain connects TRBV6-6 to TRBJ1-3, with 7 bases fitting TRBD1. The CDR3 has 18 amino acids. Trimming removed 5 bases from V and 0 bases from J; junction bases left unmatched: 13. The germline V gene encodes CDR1 MNHNY and CDR2 SVGAGI (reference sequence). CDR3 nucleotide sequence: TGTGCCAGCAGTCGACGGCGACAGGGCGCCTTCTCTGGAAACACCATATATTTT. It encodes CASSRRRQGAFSGNTIYF.

The gene calls are TRBV19 and TRBJ2-3, with a tentative D call TRBD2 (6 bases). Germline V gene lookup returns CDR1 LNHDA and CDR2 SQIVND (reference sequence). V gave up 6 bases and J gave up 1 base, with 17 bases separating them. The CDR3 is made up of 16 amino acids. CDR3 loop: CASSRDGGWGTDTQYF. The CDR3 DNA follows: TGTGCCAGTAGCCGGGATGGGGGGTGGGGCACAGATACGCAGTATTTT.

The V gene is TRBV6-5, the J gene TRBJ2-2; D gene unclear. This CDR3 has 14 residues. CDR1 and CDR2 from the germline V gene are MNHEY and SVGAGI. Trimming took off 2 bases at V and 1 base at J, with 5 bases between the two ends. The CDR3 reads CASSYLRNTGELFF. As DNA, the CDR3 is TGTGCCAGCAGTTACCTCCGGAACACCGGGGAGCTGTTTTTT.

This clone was observed a single time. The rearrangement joins TRBV6-1 to TRBJ1-2; TRBD1 is a possible D gene (5 bases). The CDR3 runs to 17 residues. Per the germline V gene, CDR1 is MNHNS and CDR2 is SASEGT. V shed 0 bases and J shed 3 bases, with 17 bases lying between them. The CDR3, as DNA: TGTGCCAGCAGTGAAGCGCTAGGGCGGGGGGGAGACTATGGCTACACCTTC. Its protein product is CASSEALGRGGDYGYTF.

This clone was observed a few times. The gene calls are TRBV6-5 and TRBJ1-1; D is unresolved. Trimming stripped 2 bases from V and 2 bases from J, with 9 bases between. CDR3 size: 14 residues. Per the germline V gene, CDR1 is MNHEY and CDR2 is SVGAGI. The CDR3 bases are TGTGCCAGCAGTTACGGGTACAGAAACACTGAAGCTTTCTTT. It specifies CASSYGYRNTEAFF.

The rearrangement joins TRBV11-3 to TRBJ1-1; a possible D gene is TRBD1 (5 bases). Germline V gene lookup returns CDR1 SGHNT and CDR2 YENEEA. The CDR3 is 14 amino acids. V was cut by 2 bases and J by 2 bases, with 9 bases left in between. CDR3 sequence: CASSLYGGNTEAFF. The CDR3, as DNA: TGTGCCAGCAGCTTATACGGGGGAAACACTGAAGCTTTCTTT.

The rearrangement joins TRBV18 to TRBJ1-6; D call uncertain. Trimming stripped 2 bases from V and 10 bases from J, with 18 bases between. Germline CDR1 is KGHSH and CDR2 is LQKENI. The CDR3 sequence is 16 residues long. The CDR3 DNA reads as TGTGCCAGCTCACCAGATAGCCCCGGGGTAGTCTCACCCCTCCACTTT. Encoded protein: CASSPDSPGVVSPLHF.

The chain links TRBV10-2 to TRBJ1-2; TRBD1 might be the D (6 bases). Germline V gene sequence: CDR1 WSHSY, CDR2 SAAADI. The CDR3 runs 12 residues. V was shortened by 3 bases and J by 10 bases, with 12 bases between the two germline ends. The CDR3 sequence: CASSEFRGTYTF. CDR3 in DNA: TGCGCCAGCAGTGAATTCAGGGGAACCTACACCTTC.

For this clone: One end of the junction varies from germline; a read error may be responsible. V gene TRBV18 combines with J gene TRBJ1-1; D unclear. This CDR3 region has 13 residues. CDR1 KGHSH and CDR2 LQKENI come from the germline V gene. The CDR3 loop reads CASSPLLETEAFF. The DNA of the CDR3 is TGTGCCAGCTCGCCACTTCTGGAGACTGAAGCTTTCTTT.

The chain combines TRBV5-4 with TRBJ2-1, with a tentative D call TRBD1 (5 bases). Per the germline V gene, CDR1 is SGHNT and CDR2 is YYREEE (reference sequence). The CDR3 loop spans 16 amino acids. Trimming took off 4 bases at V and 9 bases at J, with 23 bases between the two ends. In DNA, the CDR3 is TGTGCCAGCAGCCCTTCGGCAGGGATGGGATCGGGTGAGCAGTTCTTC. This translates into CASSPSAGMGSGEQFF.

The V gene is TRBV19, the J gene TRBJ2-6, with D uncertain. CDR1 is LNHDA, CDR2 SQIVND, per germline (reference sequence). The CDR3 spans 15 residues. Trimming stripped 4 bases from V and 3 bases from J, with 10 bases between. The CDR3, as DNA: TGTGCCAGTAGTAGAACTTTTGGTGGGGCCAACGTCCTGACTTTC. Translation: CASSRTFGGANVLTF.

This clone was detected only a few times. V usage is TRBV19 and J usage is TRBJ2-6, with a tentative D call TRBD1 (5 bases). V was pared by 4 bases and J by 0 bases, with 22 bases between. Germline CDR1 and CDR2: LNHDA and SQIVND (reference sequence). CDR3 size: 20 residues. The CDR3 loop is CASSTGMSFTLRSGANVLTF. The CDR3 bases are TGTGCCAGTAGTACAGGGATGAGTTTCACTCTCCGCTCTGGGGCCAACGTCCTGACTTTC.

DNA of the CDR3: TGCGCCAGCCGGGACACTTCTAACTATGGCTACACCTTC. Protein: CASRDTSNYGYTF. The chain uses TRBV5-1 and TRBJ1-2, with D tentatively TRBD1 (6 bases). Looked up from germline, CDR1 is SGHRS and CDR2 is YFSETQ. V lost 7 bases, J lost 0 bases, and 10 bases lay in between. The CDR3 runs 13 residues.